This entry is about one T cell receptor beta chain. The antigen is not known. The source of the sample is a study of T cells in Graves' hyperthyroidism and ophthalmopathy. Study-wide results and caveats: Expanded thyroid clonotypes (above 0.001) were mostly also found in blood. The model made its ophthalmopathy prediction, and onset followed a median about 5.9 months later.

The V gene lost 3 bases and the J gene lost 5 bases, with 10 bases spanning the gap. The CDR3 covers 13 residues. Patients with uncontrolled infections, other autoimmune diseases, pregnancy or lactation were excluded. Diagnosis relied on clinical symptoms, serum thyroxine and TRAb, thyroid ultrasound and orbital computed tomography. Amplified TCR beta CDR3 regions derived from RNA transcripts. HTBI primers were employed in a first-round RT-PCR of the TCR CDR3. TCRdb re-analysed the multiplex PCR reads in MiXCR, keeping a single row per CDR3 protein. The sample holds 500,000 to 600,000 distinct CDR3 sequences; about 45% are singletons and the top ten take about two fifths.

This TCR was recovered from an adult woman with Graves' disease, either hyperthyroidism or ophthalmopathy (not recorded which). The source material was peripheral blood or thyroid tissue (not recorded which). V is TRBV12-3 or TRBV12-4 and J is TRBJ2-5; D may match TRBD1 or TRBD2 (5 bases each). CDR3 nucleotide sequence: TGTGCCAGCAGTTTCGAGGGGAAGGAGACCCAGTACTTC. Protein: CASSFEGKETQYF.